These 20 T cell receptor beta chains came from one sample sequenced in a study of blood T cell repertoires in COVID-19. Clones were sequenced by immunoSEQ multiplex PCR, and TCRdb holds only the in-frame ones, with some missing. The sample has about 240,000 clones, 80% to 90% seen once. Sequenced input: PBMCs or T cells enriched from blood (not recorded which). These TCRs come from a woman between 40 and 50 years old who had been exposed to COVID-19.

The chain recombines TRBV27 with TRBJ1-1; TRBD1 is a possible D gene (5 bases). Germline values: CDR1 MNHEY, CDR2 SMNVEV (reference sequence). Trimming cost V 4 bases and J 2 bases, with 14 bases left between them. The CDR3 has 15 amino acids. CDR3 coding DNA: TGTGCCAGCAGTTCGATGTGGGGCCGAAACACTGAAGCTTTCTTT. Translating gives CASSSMWGRNTEAFF.

The genes are TRBV7-2 and TRBJ2-7; TRBD2 aligns across 10 bases. Germline-derived CDR1 and CDR2 are SGHTA and FQGNSA. The CDR3 covers 16 residues. Unmatched junction bases numbered 6, after V lost 1 base and J lost 3 bases. The CDR3 loop is CASSLDGASGGYEQYF. The CDR3 nucleotides are TGTGCCAGCAGCTTAGACGGTGCTAGCGGGGGCTACGAGCAGTACTTC.

This clone was picked up a small number of times. This chain joins TRBV6-5 and TRBJ2-5, with D unclear. The germline V and J ends were trimmed by 0 bases and 3 bases, with 11 bases remaining between them. This CDR3 spans 15 amino acids. Germline values: CDR1 MNHEY, CDR2 SVGAGI. CDR3 residues: CASSYSPGAEETQYF. Here the CDR3 DNA reads TGTGCCAGCAGTTACTCCCCCGGCGCGGAAGAGACCCAGTACTTC.

The rearrangement links TRBV29-1 to TRBJ2-1; TRBD2 matches 14 bases. The J segment lost 5 bases and the V segment lost 4 bases, leaving 4 bases of the junction unmatched. This CDR3 contains 15 residues. Germline V gene data show CDR1 as SQVTM and CDR2 as ANQGSEA. CDR3 bases: TGCAGCGTTGTCGGACTAGCGGGGGGCCACAATGAGCAGTTCTTC. It encodes CSVVGLAGGHNEQFF.

V is TRBV15 and J is TRBJ1-1, with 7 nucleotides matching TRBD1. The CDR3 covers 15 residues. The V and J ends lost 0 bases and 1 base, in that order; junction bases with no gene match: 2. The germline CDR1 and CDR2 sequences are LNHNV and YYDKDF (reference sequence). In nucleotides, the CDR3 is TGTGCCACCAGCAGAGATAGGGGGCCGAACACTGAAGCTTTCTTT. Its protein product is CATSRDRGPNTEAFF. Together with reference TRBV15 and TRBJ1-1, the CDR3 gives the full variable domain: DAMVIQNPRYQVTQFGKPVTLSCSQTLNHNVMYWYQQKSSQAPKLLFHYYDKDFNNEADTPDNFQSRRPNTSFCFLDIRSPGLGDTAMYLCATSRDRGPNTEAFFGQGTRLTVV.

The chain is built from TRBV2 and TRBJ2-1; no firm D call. CDR3 length: 10 amino acids. Germline assignment: CDR1 SNHLY and CDR2 FYNNEI. V shed 2 bases and J shed 12 bases, with 5 bases lying between them. In DNA form, the CDR3 reads TGTGCCAGCAGTGAAAGAGGGCAGTTCTTC. It encodes CASSERGQFF.

The chain employs TRBV27 and TRBJ1-1, with a weak D call TRBD1 (5 bases). The V gene's germline CDR1 is MNHEY and CDR2 SMNVEV (reference sequence). The CDR3 runs 18 residues. V dropped 3 bases and J dropped 1 base, with 21 bases sitting between them. CDR3 nucleotides: TGTGCCAGCAGTTTTAGGGGCACCAACCGGATCGGGAACACTGAAGCTTTCTTT. It translates to CASSFRGTNRIGNTEAFF.

The CDR3 nucleotides are TGTGCCAGCAGTCAGGGAAAATCACCCCTCCACTTT. It translates to CASSQGKSPLHF. The gene calls are TRBV28 and TRBJ1-6, with D perhaps TRBD1 (5 bases). The CDR3 contains 12 residues. Trimming took off 5 bases at V and 10 bases at J, with 9 bases between the two ends. Germline-derived CDR1 and CDR2 are MDHEN and SYDVKM.

This chain links TRBV11-3 with TRBJ2-2; tentative D call: TRBD1 (6 bases). The germline V gene has CDR1 SGHNT and CDR2 YENEEA. The CDR3 loop spans 14 amino acids. The V gene lost 5 bases and the J gene lost 6 bases, with 13 bases spanning the gap. CDR3 region: CASSRSQGSGELFF. The CDR3 DNA reads as TGTGCCAGCAGCCGTAGCCAGGGGTCCGGGGAGCTGTTTTTT.

On this clone: A junction boundary mismatches the germline segment, possibly from a read error. This chain joins TRBV4-1 and TRBJ2-2, with 8 bases fitting TRBD1. Germline V gene data show CDR1 as MGHRA and CDR2 as YSYEKL. The CDR3 has 17 residues. The CDR3 DNA sequence: TGCGCCAGCAGCAAAGATGGGACAGGTCCTGCGTTCCGGGAGCTGTTTTTT. As protein: CASSKDGTGPAFRELFF.

V is TRBV24-1 and J is TRBJ2-5; 9 positions match TRBD1. CDR3 length: 16 residues. Germline values: CDR1 KGHDR, CDR2 SFDVKD. The junction had 9 bases not matched to a gene; V was cut back by 5 bases and J by 3 bases. CDR3 DNA: TGTGCCACCAGTGCCTCAGGAACAGGGGGCGAAGAGACCCAGTACTTC. Its protein is CATSASGTGGEETQYF.

This chain links TRBV9 with TRBJ2-3; possible D gene TRBD1, 6 bases. With 0 bases removed from V and 2 bases from J, the gap between germline ends came to 10 bases. This CDR3 is built from 15 residues. The V gene's germline CDR1 is SGDLS and CDR2 YYNGEE. For the CDR3, the DNA is TGTGCCAGCAGCGTAGGCACAGGGACCACAGATACGCAGTATTTT. It codes for CASSVGTGTTDTQYF.

The gene calls are TRBV13 and TRBJ1-4, with unresolved D. Germline V gives CDR1 PRHDT, CDR2 FYEKMQ (reference sequence). V lost 5 bases and J lost 7, with 14 bases in between. The CDR3 is made up of 14 amino acids. The CDR3 sequence is CASSHRQEGEKLFF. In DNA form, the CDR3 reads TGTGCCAGCAGCCATCGCCAGGAGGGTGAAAAACTGTTTTTT.

The rearrangement joins TRBV5-6 to TRBJ1-2, with D unclear. Germline CDR1 reads SGHDT; CDR2 reads YYEEEE. The CDR3 consists of 15 residues. With 5 bases removed from V and 4 bases from J, the gap between germline ends came to 18 bases. CDR3 DNA: TGTGCCAGCAGTAGCTGGGAGGTCCAAACCTATGGCTACACCTTC. This encodes CASSSWEVQTYGYTF.

This clone was seen a single time. V and J are TRBV19 and TRBJ1-2; the match to TRBD1 covers 12 bases. This CDR3 has 17 residues. CDR1 is LNHDA, CDR2 SQIVND, per germline (reference sequence). V dropped 4 bases and J dropped 7; count of bases not matched to a gene: 13. CDR3 in amino acids: CASSTQIRDRGLGGYTF. CDR3 nucleotide sequence: TGTGCCAGTAGTACCCAAATCCGGGACAGGGGGCTAGGTGGCTACACCTTC.

This clone appeared a few times. The rearrangement uses TRBV5-1 and TRBJ2-1; 14 nucleotides match TRBD2. V lost 5 bases and J lost 0; bases outside the gene matches: 10. In germline, CDR1 is SGHRS, CDR2 YFSETQ. The CDR3 is made up of 19 amino acids. The CDR3 coding sequence is TGCGCCAGCAGGGACCCCGGGACTAGCGGGGGCCGCTCCTACAATGAGCAGTTCTTC. This codes for CASRDPGTSGGRSYNEQFF.

The chain links TRBV11-3 to TRBJ2-5, with TRBD1 identical over 11 bases. This CDR3 has 15 residues. The ends lost 1 base at V and 3 bases at J; junction bases unmatched: 1. Germline V gene lookup returns CDR1 SGHNT and CDR2 YENEEA. CDR3 sequence (DNA): TGTGCCAGCAGCTTAGGGACAGGGGGCGAAGAGACCCAGTACTTC. It is translated as CASSLGTGGEETQYF. Using reference TRBV11-3 and TRBJ2-5 for the parts outside the CDR3, the full variable domain is EAGVVQSPRYKIIEKKQPVAFWCNPISGHNTLYWYLQNLGQGPELLIRYENEEAVDDSQLPKDRFSAERLKGVDSTLKIQPAELGDSAVYLCASSLGTGGEETQYFGPGTRLLVL.

V gene TRBV5-1 combines with J gene TRBJ2-2, with 10 bases matching TRBD2. CDR1 is SGHRS and CDR2 is YFSETQ in the germline V gene. The ends lost 4 bases at V and 4 bases at J; junction bases unmatched: 7. This CDR3 is 16 amino acids long. The CDR3 sequence is CASSQGLAFPTGELFF. The CDR3 DNA follows: TGCGCCAGCAGCCAGGGACTAGCGTTTCCCACCGGGGAGCTGTTTTTT.

The rearrangement links TRBV4-1 to TRBJ2-3, with 15 nucleotides matching TRBD2. The germline CDR1 and CDR2 sequences are MGHRA and YSYEKL. V lost 5 bases and J lost 5; bases outside the gene matches: 17. This CDR3 spans 20 amino acids. The CDR3 spells CASSKTGLAGGTLREDTQYF. Written as DNA, the CDR3 is TGCGCCAGCAGCAAGACGGGACTAGCGGGGGGAACACTCCGGGAAGATACGCAGTATTTT.

This chain connects TRBV18 to TRBJ2-1; D gene ambiguous. Germline-derived CDR1 and CDR2 are KGHSH and LQKENI. This CDR3 is 15 amino acids long. V was pared by 2 bases and J by 6 bases, with 14 bases between. The DNA for the CDR3 is TGTGCCAGCTCACCAAGGTCGGTTCGAGGCAATGAGCAGTTCTTC. This encodes CASSPRSVRGNEQFF.